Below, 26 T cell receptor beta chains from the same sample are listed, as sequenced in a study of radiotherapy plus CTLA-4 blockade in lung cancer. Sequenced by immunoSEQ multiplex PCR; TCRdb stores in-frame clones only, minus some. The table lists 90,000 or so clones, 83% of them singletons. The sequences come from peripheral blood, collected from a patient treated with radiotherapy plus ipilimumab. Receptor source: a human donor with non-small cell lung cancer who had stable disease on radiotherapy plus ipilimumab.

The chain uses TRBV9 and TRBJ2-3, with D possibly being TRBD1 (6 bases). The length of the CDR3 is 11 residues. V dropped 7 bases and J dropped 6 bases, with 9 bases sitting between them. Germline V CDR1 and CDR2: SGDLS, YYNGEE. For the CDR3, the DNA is TGTGCCAGCGCCCAGGGGGATACGCAGTATTTT. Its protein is CASAQGDTQYF.

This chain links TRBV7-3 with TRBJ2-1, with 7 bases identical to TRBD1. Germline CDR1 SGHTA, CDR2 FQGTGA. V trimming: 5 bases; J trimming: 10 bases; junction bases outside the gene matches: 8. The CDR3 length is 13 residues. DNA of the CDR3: TGTGCCAGCAGCACACAAACGACAGGGGAGCAGTTCTTC. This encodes CASSTQTTGEQFF. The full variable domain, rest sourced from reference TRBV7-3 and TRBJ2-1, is GAGVSQTPSNKVTEKGKYVELRCDPISGHTALYWYRQSLGQGPEFLIYFQGTGAADDSGLPNDRFFAVRPEGSVSTLKIQRTERGDSAVYLCASSTQTTGEQFFGPGTRLTVL.

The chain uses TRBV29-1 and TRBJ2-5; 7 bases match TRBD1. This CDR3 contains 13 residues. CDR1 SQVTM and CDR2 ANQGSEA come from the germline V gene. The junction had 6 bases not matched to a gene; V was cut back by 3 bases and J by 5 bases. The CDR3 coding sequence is TGCAGCGTTGACGACAGGGCTGGGGAGACCCAGTACTTC. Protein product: CSVDDRAGETQYF.

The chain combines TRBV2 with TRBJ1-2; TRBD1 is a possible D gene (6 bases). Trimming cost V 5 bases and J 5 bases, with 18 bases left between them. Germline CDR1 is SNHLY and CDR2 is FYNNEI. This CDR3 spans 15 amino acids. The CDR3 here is CASSLNGQIAYGYTF. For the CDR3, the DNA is TGTGCCAGCAGTCTGAACGGACAGATCGCGTATGGCTACACCTTC.

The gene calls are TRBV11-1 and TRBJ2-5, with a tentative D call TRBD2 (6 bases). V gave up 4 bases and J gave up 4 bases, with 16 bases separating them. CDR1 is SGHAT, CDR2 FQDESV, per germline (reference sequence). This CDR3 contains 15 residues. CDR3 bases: TGTGCCAGCAGCTGGACACTGGACGGGGGAGAGACCCAGTACTTC. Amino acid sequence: CASSWTLDGGETQYF.

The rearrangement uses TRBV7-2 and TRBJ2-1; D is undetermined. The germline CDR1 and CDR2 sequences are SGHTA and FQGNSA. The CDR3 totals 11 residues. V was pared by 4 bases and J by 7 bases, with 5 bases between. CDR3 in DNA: TGTGCCAGCAGCTCAGATAATGAGCAGTTCTTC. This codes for CASSSDNEQFF. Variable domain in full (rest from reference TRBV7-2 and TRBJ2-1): GAGVSQSPSNKVTEKGKDVELRCDPISGHTALYWYRQSLGQGLEFLIYFQGNSAPDKSGLPSDRFSAERTGGSVSTLTIQRTQQEDSAVYLCASSSDNEQFFGPGTRLTVL.

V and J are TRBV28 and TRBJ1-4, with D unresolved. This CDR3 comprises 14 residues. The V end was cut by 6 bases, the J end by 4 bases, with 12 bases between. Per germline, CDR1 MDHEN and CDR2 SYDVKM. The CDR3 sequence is CASRSGGSNEKLFF. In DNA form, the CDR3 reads TGTGCCAGCAGGTCAGGTGGGAGTAATGAAAAACTGTTTTTT.

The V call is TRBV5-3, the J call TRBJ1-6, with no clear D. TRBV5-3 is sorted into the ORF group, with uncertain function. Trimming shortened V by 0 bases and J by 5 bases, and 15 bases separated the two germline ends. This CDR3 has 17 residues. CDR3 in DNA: TGTGCCAGAAGCTTGGCATCTGGCGGACCGGATAATTCACCCCTCCACTTT. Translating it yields CARSLASGGPDNSPLHF.

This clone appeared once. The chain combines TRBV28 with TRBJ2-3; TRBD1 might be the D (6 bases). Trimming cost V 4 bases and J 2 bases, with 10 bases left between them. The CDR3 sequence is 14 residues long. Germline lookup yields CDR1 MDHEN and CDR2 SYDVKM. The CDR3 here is CASSSGQSTDTQYF. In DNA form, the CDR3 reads TGTGCCAGCAGTTCCGGACAGTCCACAGATACGCAGTATTTT.

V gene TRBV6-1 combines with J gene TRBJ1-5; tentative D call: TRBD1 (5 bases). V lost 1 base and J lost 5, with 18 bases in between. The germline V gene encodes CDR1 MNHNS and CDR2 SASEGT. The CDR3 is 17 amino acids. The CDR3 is CASSEGAGRAWDQPQHF. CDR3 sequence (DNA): TGTGCCAGCAGTGAAGGGGCAGGGAGGGCTTGGGATCAGCCCCAGCATTTT.

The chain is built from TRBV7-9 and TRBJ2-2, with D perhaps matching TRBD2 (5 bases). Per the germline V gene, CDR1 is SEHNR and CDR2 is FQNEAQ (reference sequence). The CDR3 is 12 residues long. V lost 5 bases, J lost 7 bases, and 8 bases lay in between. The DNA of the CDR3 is TGTGCCAGCAGCCTCGGGGACGGGGAGCTGTTTTTT. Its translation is CASSLGDGELFF.

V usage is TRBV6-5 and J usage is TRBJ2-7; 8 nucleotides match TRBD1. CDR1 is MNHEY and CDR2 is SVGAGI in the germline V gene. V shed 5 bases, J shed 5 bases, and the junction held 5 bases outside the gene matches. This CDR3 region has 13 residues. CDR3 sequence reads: CASSDGQGNEQYF. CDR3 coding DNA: TGTGCCAGCAGTGATGGACAGGGCAACGAGCAGTACTTC.

CDR3 sequence: CASSLSPDSGNTIYF. CDR3 DNA: TGTGCCAGCAGCCTTAGTCCTGACTCTGGAAACACCATATATTTT. This chain connects TRBV13 to TRBJ1-3, with D uncertain. V was trimmed by 5 bases and J by 0 bases, leaving 11 bases between them. The CDR3 totals 15 residues. Germline CDR1 is PRHDT and CDR2 is FYEKMQ (reference sequence). The variable domain in full, completed from reference TRBV13 and TRBJ1-3, reads AAGVIQSPRHLIKEKRETATLKCYPIPRHDTVYWYQQGPGQDPQFLISFYEKMQSDKGSIPDRFSAQQFSDYHSELNMSSLELGDSALYFCASSLSPDSGNTIYFGEGSWLTVV.

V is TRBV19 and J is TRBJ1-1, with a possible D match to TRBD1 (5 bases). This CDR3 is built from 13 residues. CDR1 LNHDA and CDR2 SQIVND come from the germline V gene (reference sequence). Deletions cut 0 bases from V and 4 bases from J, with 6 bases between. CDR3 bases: TGTGCCAGTAGTATAGACAGGGCCACTGAAGCTTTCTTT. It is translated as CASSIDRATEAFF.

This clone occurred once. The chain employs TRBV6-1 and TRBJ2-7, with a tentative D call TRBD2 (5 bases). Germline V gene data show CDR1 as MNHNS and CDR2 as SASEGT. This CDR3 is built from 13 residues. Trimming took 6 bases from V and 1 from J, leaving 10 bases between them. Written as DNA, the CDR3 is TGTGCCAGCAGGAGGGAACGATCCTACGAGCAGTACTTC. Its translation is CASRRERSYEQYF.

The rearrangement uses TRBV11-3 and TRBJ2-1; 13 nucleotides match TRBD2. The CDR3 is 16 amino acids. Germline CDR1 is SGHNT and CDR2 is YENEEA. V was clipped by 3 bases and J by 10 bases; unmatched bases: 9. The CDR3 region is CASSFPGLAGVGEQFF. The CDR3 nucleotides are TGTGCCAGCAGCTTTCCCGGACTAGCGGGAGTCGGGGAGCAGTTCTTC.

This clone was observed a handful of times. The CDR3 DNA sequence: TGCGCCAGCAGTAACTTGCAGAGCTATGGCTACACCTTC. This sequence encodes CASSNLQSYGYTF. The genes are TRBV10-2 and TRBJ1-2; D is unclear. V lost 5 bases and J lost 4, with 11 bases in between. Germline V lookup: CDR1 WSHSY, CDR2 SAAADI. The CDR3 runs 13 residues.

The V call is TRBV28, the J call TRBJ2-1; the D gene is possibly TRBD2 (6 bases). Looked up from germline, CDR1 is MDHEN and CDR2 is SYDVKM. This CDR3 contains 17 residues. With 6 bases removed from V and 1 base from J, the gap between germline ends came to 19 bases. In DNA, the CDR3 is TGTGCCAGCAGCGCTCCTCCCGGGAGTAAGTCCTACAATGAGCAGTTCTTC. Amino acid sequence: CASSAPPGSKSYNEQFF.

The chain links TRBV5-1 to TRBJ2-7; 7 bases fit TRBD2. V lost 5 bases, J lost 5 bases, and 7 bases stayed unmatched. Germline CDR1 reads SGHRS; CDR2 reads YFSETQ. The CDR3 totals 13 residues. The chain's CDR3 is CASSFSGFDEQYF. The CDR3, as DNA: TGCGCCAGCAGTTTTAGCGGGTTTGACGAGCAGTACTTC.

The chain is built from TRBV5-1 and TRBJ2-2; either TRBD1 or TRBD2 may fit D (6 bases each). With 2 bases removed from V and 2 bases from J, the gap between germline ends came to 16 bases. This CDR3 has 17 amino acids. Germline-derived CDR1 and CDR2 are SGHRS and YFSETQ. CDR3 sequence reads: CASSFTTRDTNTGELFF. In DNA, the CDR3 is TGCGCCAGCAGCTTCACAACGCGGGACACCAACACCGGGGAGCTGTTTTTT.

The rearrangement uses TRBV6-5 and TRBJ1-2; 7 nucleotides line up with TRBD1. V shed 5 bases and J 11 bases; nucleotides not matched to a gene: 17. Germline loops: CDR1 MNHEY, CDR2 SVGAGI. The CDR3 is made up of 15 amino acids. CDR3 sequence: CASSGSETGSPKYTF. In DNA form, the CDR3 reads TGTGCCAGCAGTGGATCAGAGACAGGGAGCCCAAAATACACCTTC.

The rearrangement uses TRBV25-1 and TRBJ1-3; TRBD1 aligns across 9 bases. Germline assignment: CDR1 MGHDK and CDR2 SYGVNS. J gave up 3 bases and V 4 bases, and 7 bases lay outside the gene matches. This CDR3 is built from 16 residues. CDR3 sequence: CASSAGDRVLGNTIYF. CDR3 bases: TGTGCCAGCAGTGCGGGGGACAGGGTACTTGGAAACACCATATATTTT.

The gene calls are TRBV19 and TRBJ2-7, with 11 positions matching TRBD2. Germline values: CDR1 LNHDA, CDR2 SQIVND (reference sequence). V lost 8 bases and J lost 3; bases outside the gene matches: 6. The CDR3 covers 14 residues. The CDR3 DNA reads TGTGCCAGTCGCGGGACTAGCGGAATCTACGAGCAGTACTTC. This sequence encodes CASRGTSGIYEQYF. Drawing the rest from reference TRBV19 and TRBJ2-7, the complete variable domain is DGGITQSPKYLFRKEGQNVTLSCEQNLNHDAMYWYRQDPGQGLRLIYYSQIVNDFQKGDIAEGYSVSREKKESFPLTVTSAQKNPTAFYLCASRGTSGIYEQYFGPGTRLTVT.

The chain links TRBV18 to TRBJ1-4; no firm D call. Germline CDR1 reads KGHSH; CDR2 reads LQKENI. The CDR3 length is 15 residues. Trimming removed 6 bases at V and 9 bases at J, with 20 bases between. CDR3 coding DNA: TGTGCCAGCTCTCCCGAGACACCCCACGGGAAAAAACTGTTTTTT. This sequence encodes CASSPETPHGKKLFF.

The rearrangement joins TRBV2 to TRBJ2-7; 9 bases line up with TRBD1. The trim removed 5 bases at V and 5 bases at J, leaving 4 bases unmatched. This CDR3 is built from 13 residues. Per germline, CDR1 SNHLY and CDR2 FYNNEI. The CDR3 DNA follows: TGTGCCAGCAGTCCGGACAGGGGCCACGAGCAGTACTTC. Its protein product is CASSPDRGHEQYF.

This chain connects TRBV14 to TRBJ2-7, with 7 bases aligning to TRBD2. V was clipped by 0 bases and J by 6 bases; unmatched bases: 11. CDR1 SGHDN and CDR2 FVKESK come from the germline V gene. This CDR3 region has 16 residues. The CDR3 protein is CASSQDLQGLPSEQYF. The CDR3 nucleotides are TGTGCCAGCAGCCAAGATCTGCAGGGACTACCCTCCGAGCAGTACTTC. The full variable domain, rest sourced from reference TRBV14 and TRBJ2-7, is EAGVTQFPSHSVIEKGQTVTLRCDPISGHDNLYWYRRVMGKEIKFLLHFVKESKQDESGMPNNRFLAERTGGTYSTLKVQPAELEDSGVYFCASSQDLQGLPSEQYFGPGTRLTVT.